This T cell receptor beta chain was sequenced for a study of T cell clones after liver transplantation. Concerning this clone itself: Antigen unknown.

Study-wide findings and caveats: Donor-reactive sequences fell more than third party-reactive ones, suggesting partial deletion.

Repertoires were generated with immunoSEQ multiplex PCR, while TCRdb's copy carries only in-frame clones and drops some. The data hold tens of thousands of clones, with around 80% observed a single time. Thawed unstimulated PBMCs were FACS-sorted by CD3, CD4 and CD8 into two populations. This receptor was obtained from a human patient who received a liver transplant. T cells may partly derive from the graft donor. The sequences come from CD4+ T cells from blood, collected around 48 months after liver transplant.

The CDR3 spells CASRTGRSAQETQYF. In DNA, the CDR3 is TGTGCCAGCAGAACAGGACGCTCGGCGCAAGAGACCCAGTACTTC. The V gene is TRBV5-6, the J gene TRBJ2-5; perhaps TRBD1 as D (5 bases). The V gene's germline CDR1 is SGHDT and CDR2 YYEEEE. The CDR3 is made up of 15 amino acids. Trimming took off 5 bases at V and 2 bases at J, with 16 bases between the two ends.